The 2 T cell receptor beta chains below were found in one sample sequenced in a study of pediatric ulcerative colitis. The rectum was sampled with one to two pinch biopsies at colonoscopy. The table came from immunoSEQ multiplex PCR; TCRdb's copy has only in-frame clones and leaves some out. The sample shows tens of thousands of clones, over 60% of them seen only once. Sequenced input: gut tissue. The source of these receptors is a boy aged 5-17 years with severe ulcerative colitis.

This clone was seen just once. CDR3 sequence reads: CASRTGWINYGYTF. In DNA form, the CDR3 reads TGTGCCAGCAGGACAGGATGGATTAACTATGGCTACACCTTC. V usage is TRBV27 and J usage is TRBJ1-2; D perhaps matches TRBD1 (6 bases). The CDR3 consists of 14 residues. Trimming pared 6 bases from V and 1 base from J, leaving 12 bases between. Per germline, CDR1 MNHEY and CDR2 SMNVEV (reference sequence).

The J gene is TRBJ2-2, the V gene TRBV18; D remains unclear. The V end was cut by 4 bases, the J end by 5 bases, with 2 bases between. The CDR3 spans 11 residues. CDR1 KGHSH and CDR2 LQKENI come from the germline V gene. CDR3 amino acids: CASSQTGELFF. CDR3 nucleotides: TGTGCCAGCTCACAAACCGGGGAGCTGTTTTTT. The full variable domain, completed using reference TRBV18 and TRBJ2-2, is NAGVMQNPRHLVRRRGQEARLRCSPMKGHSHVYWYRQLPEEGLKFMVYLQKENIIDESGMPKERFSAEFPKEGPSILRIQQVVRGDSAAYFCASSQTGELFFGEGSRLTVL.